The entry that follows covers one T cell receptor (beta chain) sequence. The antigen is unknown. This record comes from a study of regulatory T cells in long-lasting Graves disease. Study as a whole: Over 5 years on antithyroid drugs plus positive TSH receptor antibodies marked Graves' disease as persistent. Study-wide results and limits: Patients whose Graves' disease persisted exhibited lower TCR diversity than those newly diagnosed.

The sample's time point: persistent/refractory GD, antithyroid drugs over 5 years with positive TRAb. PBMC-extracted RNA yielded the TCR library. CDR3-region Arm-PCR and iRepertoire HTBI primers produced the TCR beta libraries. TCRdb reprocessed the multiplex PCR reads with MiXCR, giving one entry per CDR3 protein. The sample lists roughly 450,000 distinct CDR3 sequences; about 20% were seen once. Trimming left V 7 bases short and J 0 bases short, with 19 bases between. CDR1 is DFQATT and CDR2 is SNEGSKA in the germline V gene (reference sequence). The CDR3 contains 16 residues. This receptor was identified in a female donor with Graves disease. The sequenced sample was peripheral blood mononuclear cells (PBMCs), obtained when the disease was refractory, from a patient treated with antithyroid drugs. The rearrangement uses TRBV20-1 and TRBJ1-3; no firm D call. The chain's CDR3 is CSVLELGFHSGNTIYF. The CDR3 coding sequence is TGCAGTGTCTTGGAGCTGGGCTTCCACTCTGGAAACACCATATATTTT.